The 19 T cell receptor beta chains reported below all come from one sample, sequenced in a study of blood T cell repertoires in COVID-19. TCRdb's copy holds only in-frame clones and misses some; the assay was immunoSEQ multiplex PCR. The top ten clones hold 4.5% to 6.5% of a sample with 20,000 to 30,000 clones, about 89% of them seen once. The material sequenced was peripheral blood. These receptors were obtained from a man aged 45-60 years with active COVID-19.

The chain couples TRBV16 to TRBJ2-7; maybe TRBD2 (5 bases). With 2 bases removed from V and 2 bases from J, the gap between germline ends came to 13 bases. CDR1 and CDR2 from the germline V gene are KGHSY and FQNENV. The CDR3 runs 15 residues. CDR3 in DNA: TGTGCCAGCAGCCAAAACCTAGCCGGGGCCTACGAGCAGTACTTC. Its protein is CASSQNLAGAYEQYF.

V gene TRBV2 combines with J gene TRBJ1-5; D gene unclear. Germline CDR1 SNHLY, CDR2 FYNNEI. V gave up 4 bases and J gave up 4 bases, with 11 bases separating them. The CDR3 is made up of 14 amino acids. The CDR3 spells CASSAGRGNQPQHF. In nucleotides, the CDR3 is TGTGCCAGCAGTGCCGGTCGAGGGAATCAGCCCCAGCATTTT. Drawing the rest from reference TRBV2 and TRBJ1-5, the complete variable domain is EPEVTQTPSHQVTQMGQEVILRCVPISNHLYFYWYRQILGQKVEFLVSFYNNEISEKSEIFDDQFSVERPDGSNFTLKIRSTKLEDSAMYFCASSAGRGNQPQHFGDGTRLSIL.

The chain carries TRBV10-3 and TRBJ2-7; TRBD1 matches 9 bases. The length of the CDR3 is 13 residues. CDR1 and CDR2 (germline): ENHRY, SYGVKD. The V segment lost 5 bases and the J segment 5 bases; nucleotides outside the gene matches: 4. CDR3: CAISNRGQDEQYF. CDR3 nucleotide sequence: TGTGCCATCAGTAACAGGGGGCAAGACGAGCAGTACTTC.

This chain joins TRBV3-1 (or the pseudogene TRBV3-2) and TRBJ2-5; 13 nucleotides line up with TRBD2. Looked up from germline, CDR1 is LGHDT and CDR2 is YNNKEL (reference sequence). This CDR3 contains 16 residues. The J segment lost 1 base and the V segment lost 4 bases, leaving 3 bases of the junction unmatched. CDR3: CASSRRTSGSQETQYF. The CDR3 DNA sequence: TGTGCCAGCAGCCGGCGGACTAGCGGGAGCCAAGAGACCCAGTACTTC.

The genes are TRBV19 and TRBJ2-1, with no clear D. Germline CDR1 is LNHDA and CDR2 is SQIVND (reference sequence). The germline V and J ends were trimmed by 4 bases and 3 bases, with 13 bases remaining between them. The CDR3 is 15 amino acids. The CDR3 protein is CASSTEFAVYNEQFF. CDR3 nucleotide sequence: TGTGCCAGTAGTACCGAATTCGCGGTCTACAATGAGCAGTTCTTC.

This chain uses TRBV15 with TRBJ2-5; possibly TRBD2 for D (5 bases). Germline V gene data show CDR1 as LNHNV and CDR2 as YYDKDF (reference sequence). Trimming stripped 2 bases from V and 1 base from J, with 11 bases between. This CDR3 contains 15 residues. CDR3 amino acids: CATSRSGDLQETQYF. The CDR3 region has the DNA TGTGCCACCAGCAGAAGCGGAGACCTCCAAGAGACCCAGTACTTC.

This chain uses TRBV7-9 with TRBJ2-1, with 7 nucleotides matching TRBD1. The germline CDR1 and CDR2 sequences are SEHNR and FQNEAQ (reference sequence). The CDR3 runs 16 residues. V lost 1 base and J lost 6; bases outside the gene matches: 9. The CDR3 region is CASSLVRTGFGNEQFF. In DNA form, the CDR3 reads TGTGCCAGCAGCTTAGTCCGGACAGGATTCGGCAATGAGCAGTTCTTC.

This rearrangement joins TRBV11-2 to TRBJ2-1; TRBD2 matches 9 bases. The CDR3 length is 14 residues. Germline CDR1 reads SGHAT; CDR2 reads FQNNGV. V trimming: 4 bases; J trimming: 6 bases; junction bases outside the gene matches: 4. CDR3 DNA: TGTGCCAGCAGCTCTCTAGCGGGGATCAATGAGCAGTTCTTC. Encoded protein: CASSSLAGINEQFF.

This clone was seen a handful of times. Here the CDR3 reads CAINRGPNTGELFF. CDR3 nucleotides: TGTGCCATCAACAGGGGACCCAACACCGGGGAGCTGTTTTTT. The rearrangement links TRBV24-1 to TRBJ2-2; 7 positions agree with TRBD1. Germline-derived CDR1 and CDR2 are KGHDR and SFDVKD. Trimming took 11 bases from V and 2 from J; bases not matched to a gene: 7. This CDR3 is 14 amino acids long.

This clone was observed a single time. The chain joins TRBV7-9 to TRBJ1-1; D is unclear. The V gene lost 3 bases and the J gene lost 1 base, with 6 bases spanning the gap. Germline V lookup: CDR1 SEHNR, CDR2 FQNEAQ (reference sequence). The CDR3 sequence is 13 residues long. This CDR3 is CASSFAENTEAFF. The CDR3 DNA reads as TGTGCCAGCAGCTTCGCGGAGAACACTGAAGCTTTCTTT.

The rearrangement uses TRBV27 and TRBJ1-4; D is perhaps TRBD1 (6 bases). CDR3 length: 14 residues. The germline V gene encodes CDR1 MNHEY and CDR2 SMNVEV (reference sequence). V dropped 6 bases and J dropped 7 bases, with 15 bases sitting between them. The CDR3 sequence is CASRNPGGGEKLFF. The CDR3, as DNA: TGTGCCAGCAGAAATCCTGGGGGCGGTGAAAAACTGTTTTTT.

This chain links TRBV7-2 with TRBJ2-2, with TRBD2 identical over 8 bases. V trimming: 2 bases; J trimming: 6 bases; junction bases outside the gene matches: 2. CDR1 SGHTA and CDR2 FQGNSA come from the germline V gene. This CDR3 contains 14 residues. The CDR3 here is CASSLQRESGELFF. CDR3 nucleotides: TGTGCCAGCAGCTTACAGCGGGAGTCCGGGGAGCTGTTTTTT.

V gene TRBV7-9 combines with J gene TRBJ2-5, with a possible D match to TRBD1 (5 bases). CDR1 is SEHNR and CDR2 is FQNEAQ in the germline V gene (reference sequence). CDR3 size: 17 residues. The V end lost 0 bases, the J end lost 0 bases, and 14 bases lay between the germline ends. The CDR3 sequence: CASSLASKGINQETQYF. The CDR3 nucleotides read TGTGCCAGCAGCTTAGCGTCGAAGGGGATCAACCAAGAGACCCAGTACTTC.

J is TRBJ2-3 and V is TRBV6-2 or TRBV6-3, with D perhaps matching TRBD1 (6 bases). This CDR3 has 14 amino acids. Trimming pared 5 bases from V and 5 bases from J, leaving 14 bases between. The germline V gene has CDR1 MNHEY and CDR2 SVGEGT. CDR3 loop: CASSVRQGGDTQYF. The CDR3 bases are TGTGCCAGCAGTGTCCGACAAGGGGGAGATACGCAGTATTTT.

The chain employs TRBV9 and TRBJ2-1; TRBD2 matches 8 bases. J lost 3 bases, V lost 4 bases, and 6 bases had no gene match. The CDR3 spans 15 residues. From germline, CDR1 is SGDLS and CDR2 YYNGEE. The CDR3 nucleotides are TGTGCCAGCAGCTATACTAGCGGACTCTACAATGAGCAGTTCTTC. Protein: CASSYTSGLYNEQFF.

This chain joins TRBV24-1 and TRBJ2-3; D perhaps matches TRBD1 (5 bases). Trimming removed 4 bases at V and 3 bases at J, with 16 bases between. Germline values: CDR1 KGHDR, CDR2 SFDVKD. The CDR3 contains 16 residues. This CDR3 is CATSDPVGRVTDTQYF. The DNA of the CDR3 is TGTGCCACCAGTGACCCCGTGGGCAGGGTGACAGATACGCAGTATTTT.

The gene calls are TRBV7-2 and TRBJ2-2; D is undetermined. Per germline, CDR1 SGHTA and CDR2 FQGNSA. Trimming pared 5 bases from V and 5 bases from J, leaving 6 bases between. The CDR3 spans 12 residues. The CDR3 region has the DNA TGTGCCAGCAGCCTCACAACCGGGGAGCTGTTTTTT. This encodes CASSLTTGELFF.

The gene calls are TRBV6-4 and TRBJ2-7; weak D call: TRBD2 (6 bases). V shed 6 bases and J shed 3 bases, with 18 bases lying between them. The CDR3 has 15 amino acids. CDR1 and CDR2 from the germline V gene are MRHNA and SNTAGT. The CDR3 here is CASSLEGGKNYEQYF. The CDR3 DNA follows: TGTGCCAGCAGCCTTGAAGGCGGGAAGAACTACGAGCAGTACTTC.

V is TRBV24-1 and J is TRBJ2-7, with unresolved D. Trimming shortened V by 3 bases and J by 6 bases, and 8 bases separated the two germline ends. The CDR3 covers 12 residues. CDR1 is KGHDR, CDR2 SFDVKD, per germline. CDR3 sequence reads: CATSDTTPEQYF. For the CDR3, the DNA is TGTGCCACCAGTGATACTACACCCGAGCAGTACTTC.